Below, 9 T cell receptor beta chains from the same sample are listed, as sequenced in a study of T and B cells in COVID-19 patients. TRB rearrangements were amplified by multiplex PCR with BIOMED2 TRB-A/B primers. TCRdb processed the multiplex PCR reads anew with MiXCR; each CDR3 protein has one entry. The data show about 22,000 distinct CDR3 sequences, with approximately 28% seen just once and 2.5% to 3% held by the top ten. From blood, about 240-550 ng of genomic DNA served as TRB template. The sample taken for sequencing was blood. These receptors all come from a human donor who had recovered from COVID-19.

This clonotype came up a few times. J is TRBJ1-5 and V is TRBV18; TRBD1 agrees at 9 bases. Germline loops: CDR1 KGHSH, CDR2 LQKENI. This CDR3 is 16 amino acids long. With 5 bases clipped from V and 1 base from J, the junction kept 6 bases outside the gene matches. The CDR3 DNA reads TGTGCCAGCTCAACAACAGGGGGCGGAAGCAATCAGCCCCAGCATTTT. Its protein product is CASSTTGGGSNQPQHF. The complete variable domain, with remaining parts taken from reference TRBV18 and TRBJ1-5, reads NAGVMQNPRHLVRRRGQEARLRCSPMKGHSHVYWYRQLPEEGLKFMVYLQKENIIDESGMPKERFSAEFPKEGPSILRIQQVVRGDSAAYFCASSTTGGGSNQPQHFGDGTRLSIL.

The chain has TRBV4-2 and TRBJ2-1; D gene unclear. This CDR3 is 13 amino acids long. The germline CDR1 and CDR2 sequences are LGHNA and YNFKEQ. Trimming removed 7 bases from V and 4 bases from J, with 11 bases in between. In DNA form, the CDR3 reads TGTGCCAGCACCACAGCGAGATACAATGAGCAGTTCTTC. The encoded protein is CASTTARYNEQFF.

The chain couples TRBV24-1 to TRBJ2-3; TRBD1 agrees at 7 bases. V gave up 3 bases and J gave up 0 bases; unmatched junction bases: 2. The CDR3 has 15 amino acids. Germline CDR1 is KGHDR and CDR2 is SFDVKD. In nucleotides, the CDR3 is TGTGCCACCAGTGATGACAGGGCCAGCACAGATACGCAGTATTTT. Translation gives CATSDDRASTDTQYF.

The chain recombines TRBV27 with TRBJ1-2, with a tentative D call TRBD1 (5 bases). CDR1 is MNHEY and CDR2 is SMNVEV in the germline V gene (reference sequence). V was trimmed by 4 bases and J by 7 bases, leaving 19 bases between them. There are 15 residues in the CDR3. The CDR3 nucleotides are TGTGCCAGCAGTTCCACTCGGGACGCCGGACGTGGCTACACCTTC. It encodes CASSSTRDAGRGYTF.

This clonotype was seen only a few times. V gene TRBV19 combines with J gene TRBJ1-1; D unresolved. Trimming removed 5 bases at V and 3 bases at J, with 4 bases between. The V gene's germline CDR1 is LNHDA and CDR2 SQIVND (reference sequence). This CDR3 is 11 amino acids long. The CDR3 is CASSDYTEAFF. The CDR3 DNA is TGTGCCAGTAGTGACTACACTGAAGCTTTCTTT.

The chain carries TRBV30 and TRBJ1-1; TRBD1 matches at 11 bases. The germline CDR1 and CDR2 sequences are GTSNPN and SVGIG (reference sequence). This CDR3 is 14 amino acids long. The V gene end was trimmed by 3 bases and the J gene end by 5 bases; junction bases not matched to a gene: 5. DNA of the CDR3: TGTGCCTGGAGCAGGACAGGGGGCTTGACTGAAGCTTTCTTT. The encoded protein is CAWSRTGGLTEAFF.

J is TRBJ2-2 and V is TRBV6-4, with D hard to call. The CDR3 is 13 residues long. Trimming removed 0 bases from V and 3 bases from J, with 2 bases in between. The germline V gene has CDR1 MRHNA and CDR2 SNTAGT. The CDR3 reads CASSDSDTGELFF. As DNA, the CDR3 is TGTGCCAGCAGTGACTCAGACACCGGGGAGCTGTTTTTT.

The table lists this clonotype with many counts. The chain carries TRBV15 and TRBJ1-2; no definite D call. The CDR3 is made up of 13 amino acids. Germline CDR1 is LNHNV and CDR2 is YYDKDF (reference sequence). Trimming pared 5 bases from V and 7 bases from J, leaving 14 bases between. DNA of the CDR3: TGTGCCACCAGCTCCACTGTAGGCTCTGGCTACACCTTC. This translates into CATSSTVGSGYTF.

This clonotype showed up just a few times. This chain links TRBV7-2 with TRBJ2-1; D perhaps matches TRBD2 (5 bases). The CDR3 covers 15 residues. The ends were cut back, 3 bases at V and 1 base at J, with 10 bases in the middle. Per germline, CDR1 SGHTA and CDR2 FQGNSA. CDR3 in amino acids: CASSFGKGSYNEQFF. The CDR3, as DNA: TGTGCCAGCAGCTTCGGGAAGGGATCCTACAATGAGCAGTTCTTC.